The clone carrying this TCR beta chain was counted many times. The antigen is not known. TCRdb reanalysed the reads using MiXCR and keeps one entry per CDR3 protein. The sample has around 100,000 distinct CDR3 sequences, under 35% seen once; the top ten hold 41%. V dropped 5 bases and J dropped 2 bases, with 13 bases sitting between them. The germline V gene encodes CDR1 SGHVT and CDR2 SQSDAQ. This CDR3 has 14 residues. This specimen belongs to a study of T cell repertoires in cytomegalovirus infection. Study details: CMV infection together with matching HLA type was indicated by public TCR beta signatures.

Study results and limitations: Clonotype analysis showed dominance of the ex vivo response by HLA-C-restricted CMV-specific TCR beta clonotypes. Carriage of CMV together with the relevant HLA was identifiable through cumulative public TCR beta family frequency.

The receptor's source is a human donor in good health (CMV status not recorded). Some clones in this sample may be carry-over from other donors' samples. V usage is TRBV7-4 and J usage is TRBJ2-7; D is unresolved. Here the sequenced sample was CD8+ T cells from cultured PBMCs, taken from culture after CMV antigen stimulation. The CDR3 nucleotides read TGTGCCAGCAGCCATCCCCCGAAGGCCTACGAGCAGTACTTC. Protein product: CASSHPPKAYEQYF.